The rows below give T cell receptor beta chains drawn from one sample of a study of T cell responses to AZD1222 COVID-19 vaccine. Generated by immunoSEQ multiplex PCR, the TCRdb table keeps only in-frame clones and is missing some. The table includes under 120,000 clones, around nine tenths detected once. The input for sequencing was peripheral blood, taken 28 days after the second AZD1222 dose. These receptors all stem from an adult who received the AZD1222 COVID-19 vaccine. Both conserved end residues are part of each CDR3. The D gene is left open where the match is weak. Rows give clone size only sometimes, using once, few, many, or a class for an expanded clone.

CDR3 DNA: TGCGCCAGCAGCATAAGGAGCGGGAGCTCTAATGAGCAGTTCTTC
CDR3 protein: CASSIRSGSSNEQFF
V gene: TRBV5-1
D gene: TRBD2
clone size: few
J gene: TRBJ2-1

CDR3 DNA: TGTGCCAGCAGCGGATCAACGGGGATAACGTACCAAGAGACCCAGTACTTC
CDR3 protein: CASSGSTGITYQETQYF
V gene: TRBV9
D gene: .
clone size: .
J gene: TRBJ2-5

CDR3 DNA: TGTGCCAGCAGTGAGGACGGAATCCTTAACTATGGCTACACCTTC
CDR3 protein: CASSEDGILNYGYTF
V gene: TRBV25-1
D gene: .
clone size: once
J gene: TRBJ1-2

CDR3 DNA: TGCGCCAGCACCTTGACTAGCGGGATAAACGGGGAGCTGTTTTTT
CDR3 protein: CASTLTSGINGELFF
V gene: TRBV5-1
D gene: TRBD2
clone size: .
J gene: TRBJ2-2

CDR3 DNA: TGTGCCAGCTCATTACAGGGGACGAGTAATTCACCCCTCCACTTT
CDR3 protein: CASSLQGTSNSPLHF
V gene: TRBV18
D gene: TRBD1
clone size: .
J gene: TRBJ1-6

CDR3 DNA: TGTGCCAGTAGTTTGACAGTTCGTAATTCACCCCTCCACTTT
CDR3 protein: CASSLTVRNSPLHF
V gene: TRBV19
D gene: .
clone size: .
J gene: TRBJ1-6

CDR3 DNA: TGTGCCTGGAGTGTACCTCAGACAGGGGGCGCGGGCTATGGCTACACCTTC
CDR3 protein: CAWSVPQTGGAGYGYTF
V gene: TRBV30
D gene: TRBD1
clone size: once
J gene: TRBJ1-2

CDR3 DNA: TGTGCCAGCAGCCCTAAGATACCCTATGGCTACACCTTC
CDR3 protein: CASSPKIPYGYTF
V gene: TRBV7-8
D gene: .
clone size: .
J gene: TRBJ1-2

CDR3 DNA: TGTGCCAGCAGCCGAAAGTGTAAGAGGGTCATACGTAGGACGAAAGAGACCCAGTACTTC
CDR3 protein: CASSRKCKRVIRRTKETQYF
V gene: TRBV3-1/TRBV3-2
D gene: .
clone size: .
J gene: TRBJ2-5

CDR3 DNA: TGTGCCAGCAGCCCGTGGTCGGAGGAAAGCAATGAGCAGTTCTTC
CDR3 protein: CASSPWSEESNEQFF
V gene: TRBV7-7
D gene: .
clone size: .
J gene: TRBJ2-1

CDR3 DNA: TGCAGCGTGACAGCTTTCACTGAAGCTTTCTTT
CDR3 protein: CSVTAFTEAFF
V gene: TRBV29-1
D gene: .
clone size: .
J gene: TRBJ1-1

CDR3 DNA: TGTGCCAGCTCACTGTTCGACAGGGCCTCTGCCCGAACCACCGGGGAGCTGTTTTTT
CDR3 protein: CASSLFDRASARTTGELFF
V gene: TRBV18
D gene: TRBD1
clone size: .
J gene: TRBJ2-2

CDR3 DNA: TGTGCCAGCTCACCAAGTGCGGGTTCGTTCTCCTACGAGCAGTACTTC
CDR3 protein: CASSPSAGSFSYEQYF
V gene: TRBV18
D gene: .
clone size: .
J gene: TRBJ2-7

CDR3 DNA: TGTGCCAGCAGGATTGCAGGGGTCCGAACCTACGAGCAGTACTTC
CDR3 protein: CASRIAGVRTYEQYF
V gene: TRBV6-5
D gene: .
clone size: .
J gene: TRBJ2-7

CDR3 DNA: TGTGCCAGCAGCCCAGAGGACAGGGGGCGCGGCGGGGAGCTGTTTTTT
CDR3 protein: CASSPEDRGRGGELFF
V gene: TRBV7-3
D gene: TRBD1
clone size: .
J gene: TRBJ2-2

CDR3 DNA: TGTGCCAGTAGTAGCCCCGGTTCACCCCTCCACTTT
CDR3 protein: CASSSPGSPLHF
V gene: TRBV19
D gene: .
clone size: .
J gene: TRBJ1-6

CDR3 DNA: TGTGCCAGCAGCGCCGGGACTAGCGGGCTTAGCTCCTACGAGCAGTACTTC
CDR3 protein: CASSAGTSGLSSYEQYF
V gene: TRBV5-6
D gene: TRBD2
clone size: once
J gene: TRBJ2-7

CDR3 DNA: TGTGCCAGCAGCTCCCCGGGACAGAACACCGGGGAGCTGTTTTTT
CDR3 protein: CASSSPGQNTGELFF
V gene: TRBV7-9
D gene: .
clone size: .
J gene: TRBJ2-2

CDR3 DNA: TGTGCCAGCAGCCAAGTCGCGAGGAACACCGGGGAGCTGTTTTTT
CDR3 protein: CASSQVARNTGELFF
V gene: TRBV3-1/TRBV3-2
D gene: .
clone size: .
J gene: TRBJ2-2

CDR3 DNA: TGTGCCAGCAGTGAGGCGACAGGGAGCCAAGAGACCCAGTACTTC
CDR3 protein: CASSEATGSQETQYF
V gene: TRBV6-1
D gene: TRBD1
clone size: .
J gene: TRBJ2-5

CDR3 DNA: TGTGCCAGCAGCTTACAACTAGCGGGAGACGAGCAGTACTTC
CDR3 protein: CASSLQLAGDEQYF
V gene: TRBV5-8
D gene: TRBD2
clone size: .
J gene: TRBJ2-7

CDR3 DNA: TGTGCCAGCAGCCCCCCGGGGGTCTCCTACGAGCAGTACTTC
CDR3 protein: CASSPPGVSYEQYF
V gene: TRBV7-8
D gene: .
clone size: .
J gene: TRBJ2-7

CDR3 DNA: TGTGCCTTCTCTACCTTGGGCAGGGGGCGCCTGTATGGCTACACCTTC
CDR3 protein: CAFSTLGRGRLYGYTF
V gene: TRBV2
D gene: TRBD1
clone size: .
J gene: TRBJ1-2

CDR3 DNA: TGTGCCAGTAGTGAACAGGGGGCCGGTCAGCCCCAGCATTTT
CDR3 protein: CASSEQGAGQPQHF
V gene: TRBV19
D gene: TRBD1
clone size: once
J gene: TRBJ1-5

CDR3 DNA: TGTGCCAGCAGTTTGACAGGCTCTGGAAACACCATATATTTT
CDR3 protein: CASSLTGSGNTIYF
V gene: TRBV28
D gene: .
clone size: .
J gene: TRBJ1-3

CDR3 DNA: TGTGCCACCCGAGTCGGAAGCTACGAGCAGTACTTC
CDR3 protein: CATRVGSYEQYF
V gene: TRBV10-3
D gene: .
clone size: .
J gene: TRBJ2-7

CDR3 DNA: TGTGCCAGCAGCTCTGGGAGGGCTAATGAAAAACTGTTTTTT
CDR3 protein: CASSSGRANEKLFF
V gene: TRBV6-5
D gene: .
clone size: once
J gene: TRBJ1-4

CDR3 DNA: TGTGCCAGCTCACCCAGAAGCTCCTACGAGCAGTACTTC
CDR3 protein: CASSPRSSYEQYF
V gene: TRBV18
D gene: .
clone size: .
J gene: TRBJ2-7

CDR3 DNA: TGTGCCAGTAGTTCTGGGGACAGCATCTCTGGGGCCAACGTCCTGACTTTC
CDR3 protein: CASSSGDSISGANVLTF
V gene: TRBV19
D gene: TRBD1
clone size: .
J gene: TRBJ2-6

CDR3 DNA: TGCGCCAGCAGCCACCCCGGGACGGAACTTACCTCTGGAAACACCATATATTTT
CDR3 protein: CASSHPGTELTSGNTIYF
V gene: TRBV5-1
D gene: .
clone size: few
J gene: TRBJ1-3

CDR3 DNA: TGTGCCAGCAGCCAAGAAATAGGGACTAGCGGATTCTCCTACGAGCAGTACTTC
CDR3 protein: CASSQEIGTSGFSYEQYF
V gene: TRBV4-2
D gene: TRBD2
clone size: .
J gene: TRBJ2-7

CDR3 DNA: TGTGCCAGCAGTTTATTTCGGGACAGGGAATGGAATAGCAATCAGCCCCAGCATTTT
CDR3 protein: CASSLFRDREWNSNQPQHF
V gene: TRBV28
D gene: TRBD1
clone size: .
J gene: TRBJ1-5

CDR3 DNA: TGTGCCAGCAGCGAGCGCTCGGACATCTCCTACGAGCAGTACTTC
CDR3 protein: CASSERSDISYEQYF
V gene: TRBV4-2
D gene: .
clone size: once
J gene: TRBJ2-7

CDR3 DNA: TGTGCCAGCAGCCTCTTTCCGCGCCGAACGGGGCAGTACTTC
CDR3 protein: CASSLFPRRTGQYF
V gene: TRBV2
D gene: .
clone size: .
J gene: TRBJ2-7

CDR3 DNA: TGTGCCAGTAGTATGTGGGACAGAAAATACGAGCAGTACTTC
CDR3 protein: CASSMWDRKYEQYF
V gene: TRBV19
D gene: TRBD1
clone size: few
J gene: TRBJ2-7

CDR3 DNA: TGTGCCTGGAGTAGAAGCGGGGAGCTGTTTTTT
CDR3 protein: CAWSRSGELFF
V gene: TRBV30
D gene: .
clone size: once
J gene: TRBJ2-2

CDR3 DNA: TGTGCCAGCAGCGATCTAGCGGGAGGTAATATCTACGAGCAGTACTTC
CDR3 protein: CASSDLAGGNIYEQYF
V gene: TRBV7-8
D gene: TRBD2
clone size: .
J gene: TRBJ2-7

CDR3 DNA: TGTGCCAGCAGCGAGGGAGCAACTAATGAAAAACTGTTTTTT
CDR3 protein: CASSEGATNEKLFF
V gene: TRBV9
D gene: .
clone size: .
J gene: TRBJ1-4

CDR3 DNA: TGCGCCAGCAGCTTGGCCCCACCCAGGGGGCTCATGAACACTGAAGCTTTCTTT
CDR3 protein: CASSLAPPRGLMNTEAFF
V gene: TRBV5-1
D gene: TRBD1
clone size: .
J gene: TRBJ1-1

CDR3 DNA: TGTGCCACCAGTGTTGGAAGTAACTATGGCTACACCTTC
CDR3 protein: CATSVGSNYGYTF
V gene: TRBV24-1
D gene: .
clone size: .
J gene: TRBJ1-2

CDR3 DNA: TGTGCCAGCAGGGGAGGGGGGAACTCCTACGAGCAGTACTTC
CDR3 protein: CASRGGGNSYEQYF
V gene: TRBV27
D gene: .
clone size: .
J gene: TRBJ2-7

CDR3 DNA: TGTGCCAGCAGCTTCTCTGGCATGACGCAGAACACTGAAGCTTTCTTT
CDR3 protein: CASSFSGMTQNTEAFF
V gene: TRBV7-2
D gene: .
clone size: .
J gene: TRBJ1-1

CDR3 DNA: TGTGCCAGCAGTGAGGATCTGGGAGACCCTGCCGCGATCTATGGCTACACCTTC
CDR3 protein: CASSEDLGDPAAIYGYTF
V gene: TRBV6-1
D gene: .
clone size: once
J gene: TRBJ1-2

CDR3 DNA: TGTGCCAGCAGCCAAGCTGGGTACAGGGAGATGGGCAACAATGAGCAGTTCTTC
CDR3 protein: CASSQAGYREMGNNEQFF
V gene: TRBV4-2
D gene: .
clone size: .
J gene: TRBJ2-1

CDR3 DNA: TGCAGTGCTAGCCGTCCAGATACGCAGTATTTT
CDR3 protein: CSASRPDTQYF
V gene: TRBV20-1
D gene: .
clone size: .
J gene: TRBJ2-3

CDR3 DNA: TGTGCCAGCAGCCCCGGGACAGGCCATAACTCTGGGGCCAACGTCCTGACTTTC
CDR3 protein: CASSPGTGHNSGANVLTF
V gene: TRBV11-2
D gene: TRBD1
clone size: once
J gene: TRBJ2-6

CDR3 DNA: TGTGCCAGCAGCCAGAAAGCGGGAGGGCCCACCGTCGAGCAGTTCTTC
CDR3 protein: CASSQKAGGPTVEQFF
V gene: TRBV3-1/TRBV3-2
D gene: TRBD2
clone size: .
J gene: TRBJ2-1

CDR3 DNA: TGCAGCGCTGGGACAGAGTCTAACTATGGCTACACCTTC
CDR3 protein: CSAGTESNYGYTF
V gene: TRBV29-1
D gene: TRBD1
clone size: .
J gene: TRBJ1-2

CDR3 DNA: TGTGCCATCAGTTTCGATCGGAGTTCACCCCTCCACTTT
CDR3 protein: CAISFDRSSPLHF
V gene: TRBV10-3
D gene: .
clone size: .
J gene: TRBJ1-6

CDR3 DNA: TGTGCCAGCAGTGAAGCGCTTCGGGGCAATCAGCCCCAGCATTTT
CDR3 protein: CASSEALRGNQPQHF
V gene: TRBV6-1
D gene: .
clone size: .
J gene: TRBJ1-5